This entry is about one TCR beta chain. The data stem from a study of control samples from healthy donors and cancer patients. Germline V gene sequence: CDR1 MDHEN, CDR2 SYDVKM. The CDR3 consists of 17 residues. V dropped 4 bases and J dropped 1; count of bases not matched to a gene: 9. The data were produced by immunoSEQ multiplex PCR, yet TCRdb's version contains in-frame clones alone and is incomplete. Of roughly 150,000 clones listed, 85% to 90% were seen once; the top ten hold more than 1.5%. The sequenced sample consisted of blood. The clonotype comes from a man in his late teens or twenties in good health. The chain couples TRBV28 to TRBJ2-7, with TRBD2 matching 11 bases. CDR3 residues: CASSSIGTSGFSYEQYF. The CDR3 DNA reads as TGTGCCAGCAGTTCTATCGGGACTAGCGGATTTTCCTACGAGCAGTACTTC.